The rows below give T cell receptor beta chains drawn from one sample of a study of shared clonotypes between healthy human individuals. Measured with immunoSEQ multiplex PCR; TCRdb has only the in-frame clones, and not every one. The data show just under 350,000 clones, with less than 75% seen just once and about 10% held by the top ten. What was sequenced was memory CD4+ T cells sorted from blood. These receptors were obtained from a man aged 25 to 40 in good health. CDR3s include the opening cysteine and the closing phenylalanine or tryptophan. A D gene is named only where the DNA matches it firmly.

CDR3 protein	V gene	J gene	D gene
CATSRGPSREQFF	TRBV15	TRBJ2-1	NA
CASSPSLAGGSHEQFF	TRBV18	TRBJ2-1	TRBD2
CASSSRNAGTVTDTQYF	TRBV5-1	TRBJ2-3	TRBD1
CASSLSGLKNTGELFF	TRBV7-9	TRBJ2-2	NA
CSVDPGQGHYEQYF	TRBV29-1	TRBJ2-7	TRBD1
CASRLEGTAQGLFF	TRBV6-1	TRBJ1-4	TRBD1
CASSHGQGGLYEQYF	TRBV7-8	TRBJ2-7	TRBD1
CASKGTSGSYEQFF	TRBV19	TRBJ2-1	TRBD2
CASSHGQNEKLFF	TRBV6-6	TRBJ1-4	NA
CASSQDLWGGTDTQYF	TRBV14	TRBJ2-3	NA
CASSKRQGNTEAFF	TRBV19	TRBJ1-1	TRBD1
CASSHPGTRHNEQFF	TRBV6-1	TRBJ2-1	TRBD2
CASRLGLVIYEQYF	TRBV6-1	TRBJ2-7	TRBD2
CASSPGGSATDTQYF	TRBV4-3	TRBJ2-3	TRBD2
CASSLAGGSGQETQYF	TRBV5-4	TRBJ2-5	TRBD2
CASSIRETQYF	TRBV19	TRBJ2-5	NA
CAWRTGPTEAFF	TRBV30	TRBJ1-1	TRBD1
CASSEPGGTGELFF	TRBV6-1	TRBJ2-2	NA
CASKSFFGLAGDGEQFF	TRBV27	TRBJ2-1	TRBD2
CASGRQSYGYTF	TRBV6-5	TRBJ1-2	NA
CASSLFAEGYNEQFF	TRBV27	TRBJ2-1	NA
CASSSGQVGNEKLFF	TRBV11-2	TRBJ1-4	TRBD1
CASSRQQGHEQYF	TRBV2	TRBJ2-7	NA
CASSIETARTYNEQFF	TRBV7-2	TRBJ2-1	NA
CASSLQGTTNEKLFF	TRBV5-1	TRBJ1-4	TRBD1
CASSQTTSNNEQFF	TRBV4-3	TRBJ2-1	NA
CASSGTGGSDGYTF	TRBV28	TRBJ1-2	TRBD1